This T cell receptor beta chain was found in a study of cytomegalovirus exposure and HLA in healthy donors. Study context: Approximately 85 million unique TCRs from HLA-typed donors were held in an early data release.

The CDR3 spans 13 residues. Germline V lookup: CDR1 SGHDT, CDR2 YYEEEE. V was cut by 0 bases and J by 2 bases, with 5 bases left in between. Concerning this clone: The antigen is not known.

Study results and caveats: Only CMV serostatus was available as immune exposure information. There were 150 to 200 TCR beta chains listed as cytomegalovirus-associated.

PCR involved 60 Vbeta and 13 Jbeta primers. The method was immunoSEQ multiplex PCR; TCRdb's version includes in-frame clones alone and lacks a portion of them. The table shows 150,000 to 170,000 clones, with about 80% occurring only once. The clonotype comes from a man aged 25-40 years in good health and CMV-seropositive. Sequences were obtained from PBMCs. The chain employs TRBV5-6 and TRBJ1-2; D ambiguous. For the CDR3, the DNA is TGTGCCAGCAGCTTGGTATCCAACTATGGCTACACCTTC. It specifies CASSLVSNYGYTF.